Listed here is a single TCR beta chain. There is no known antigen for this receptor. Per-nucleotide qualities are absent, and no much larger clonotype sits a single base away. V and J are truncated by 5 bases and 3 bases respectively, leaving an intervening sequence of 14 bases. Taken from cysteine to phenylalanine, the CDR3 has 16 residues. The sequence is cut down to CDR3 DNA, 48 bases in frame from base 1. For CDR1 and CDR2, the germline V gene lists SGHTA and FQGNSA. PBMCs were isolated by density centrifugation and stained for CD3, CD4 and CD8, after which CD4+ and CD8+ T cells were sorted on a FACSAria. Unaffected controls provided scalp biopsies and blood samples. This sample was included in a study of CD8+ T cells in alopecia areata (dated by TCRdb to 2016 to 2018). Background on the whole study: The study used high-throughput TCRbeta sequencing to examine T cell clonal expansion in alopecia areata, in both the C3H/HeJ mouse model and human patients. Scalp tissue and sorted CD4+ and CD8+ peripheral blood T cells from patchy and totalis/universalis alopecia areata patients and from healthy controls were covered by human TCRbeta sequencing. Scalp clonality was compared among normal scalp (n=4), patchy alopecia areata scalp (n=8), and alopecia totalis/universalis scalp (n=8). RNA was obtained with the PAXgene miRNA kit for fixed scalp, the miRNeasy kit for PBMCs, and the RNeasy kit for mouse skin. TCRbeta CDR3 regions were amplified by immunoSEQ multiplex PCR with 35 Vbeta forward and 13 Jbeta reverse primers. General study outcomes and caveats: Shared TCR sequences between patients were less evident than in mice, which may be partly attributable to HLA diversity in the patient population. Unlike mouse skin, where gammadelta T cells dominate, normal human skin contains resident alphabeta T cells that get sequenced too, which complicates analysis of the scalp TCR repertoire. Higher clonality and more expanded CD8+ clones were observed in lesional scalp than in normal scalp, particularly in alopecia totalis/universalis, a finding suggestive of antigenic drive.

Libraries came from the immunoSEQ multiplex PCR assay. To provide template for TCR sequencing, every sample had RNA extracted and reverse transcribed into cDNA. First-strand cDNA was synthesized with SuperScript III using a 2:1 mix of oligo-dT and random hexamers. A synthetic immune receptor repertoire was used to assess amplification bias, and residual bias was removed computationally. The study's own analysis went as follows. After raw reads were preprocessed to remove errors, the CDR3 was defined following IMGT conventions as running from the conserved cysteine to phenylalanine. Clonality was computed as 1 minus the Shannon entropy, with the entropy normalized by log2 of the number of productive unique TCRs. Whether each scalp clone was CD4 or CD8 was inferred by checking scalp TCRbeta sequences against the CD4 and CD8 repertoires from sorted blood. This immuneACCESS table, as held by TCRdb, lists in-frame sequences with V and J called but not all clones. Of the missing ones, under half trace to an unresolved V gene in checked studies; the others have no known cause. For V, J and clone size, that table is used; D and trimming come from the DNA. Present in this sample are 100,000 to 150,000 clones, roughly 66% of which were seen just once. 2.5% to 3.5% of the sample lies in the top ten.

The sequence derives from a human donor in good health. The sequenced sample consisted of CD4+ T cells sorted from blood. This sequence uses TRBV7-2 and TRBJ2-6; a confident D gene designation cannot be given. The CDR3 here reads CASSNSVLVGANVLTF. The nucleotide sequence reads TGTGCCAGCAGCAACAGCGTGCTGGTTGGGGCCAACGTCCTGACTTTC.